This TCR beta chain was identified in a study of shared clonotypes between healthy human individuals. Study summary: Those who served as donors were a couple of women and three men between the ages of 18 and 49.

Each of the donors was a healthy adult who was HIV-negative and had not had a recent acute infection or vaccination. Broader study findings: In this cohort, only blood was sampled, and tissue repertoires likely differ. Naive CD4 clonotypes overlapped across a handful of donors at roughly 4.5%.

Trimming cost V 6 bases and J 7 bases; bases outside gene matches: 8. Per germline, CDR1 MNHNY and CDR2 SVGAGI (reference sequence). The CDR3 is made up of 14 amino acids. In the case of this clone: Antigen unknown.

Data came from immunoSEQ multiplex PCR; TCRdb stores just in-frame clones and leaves some out. The profile shows more than 2,000,000 clones, more than 85% of them singletons. This receptor was obtained from a man younger than 30 in good health. Some clones in this sample may be carry-over from other donors' samples. Sequenced input: naive CD4+ T cells from PBMCs. The subset: CD45RA+ positively selected. V is TRBV6-6 and J is TRBJ2-2; the match to TRBD1 covers 7 bases. CDR3 nucleotides: TGTGCCAGCAGGCCCGGGACAGATGTCGGGGAGCTGTTTTTT. Its translation is CASRPGTDVGELFF.